This TCR beta chain was identified in a study of Ad26.COV2.S vaccination and SARS-CoV-2 variants. Overall study results and limits: Vaccine and placebo recipients had comparable breadth of non-spike TCRs. A substantial breadth of spike-specific CD8+ and CD4+ T cell responses after vaccination has been reported. Overall T cell responses may have been underestimated by the analyses of TCR breadth and depth. Vaccinees displayed broader spike-specific TCR repertoires than placebo recipients.

Sequencing used immunoSEQ multiplex PCR; TCRdb keeps in-frame clones, though not all of them. This table holds just over 350,000 clones, around 90% found once. Looked up from germline, CDR1 is SGDLS and CDR2 is YYNGEE. The CDR3 contains 15 residues. Trimming removed 0 bases from V and 3 bases from J, with 10 bases in between. This clone was detected only once. Its antigen is as yet unknown. The source material was peripheral blood, sampled after recovery from COVID-19. This receptor was obtained from a human donor who had recovered from COVID-19. The chain couples TRBV9 to TRBJ1-5; possibly TRBD1 for D (6 bases). Here the CDR3 reads CASSVDPGDNQPQHF. CDR3 coding DNA: TGTGCCAGCAGCGTAGACCCAGGGGACAATCAGCCCCAGCATTTT.